The 22 T cell receptor beta chains presented below share a single source sample, sequenced in a study of cytotoxic CD8 clonotypes in ibrutinib-treated CLL. Measured with immunoSEQ multiplex PCR; TCRdb has only the in-frame clones, and not every one. The sample lists around 140,000 clones, approximately 80% occurring once. The specimen comprised PBMCs, sampled after 24 months of ibrutinib treatment. Receptors originate from a human donor with chronic lymphocytic leukemia.

This chain joins TRBV7-9 and TRBJ1-3, with 7 bases aligning to TRBD1. The V gene end was trimmed by 5 bases and the J gene end by 10 bases; junction bases not matched to a gene: 5. The germline gives CDR1 SEHNR, CDR2 FQNEAQ (reference sequence). The CDR3 length is 12 residues. CDR3 in amino acids: CASSQGEGTIYF. The DNA for the CDR3 is TGTGCCAGCAGCCAGGGGGAGGGGACCATATATTTT.

As to this clone: At one end, the junction sequence differs from germline, possibly due to a read error. The chain's CDR3 is CASSTPEPYEQYF. In DNA, the CDR3 is TGTGCCAGCTCAACACCGGAACCCTACGAGCAGTACTTC. The genes are TRBV18 and TRBJ2-7, with no clear D. The CDR3 runs to 13 residues. Germline assignment: CDR1 KGHSH and CDR2 LQKENI.

The V and J genes are TRBV11-2 and TRBJ1-5; no reliable D call. This CDR3 comprises 14 residues. Germline V CDR1 and CDR2: SGHAT, FQNNGV. V shed 1 base and J shed 7 bases, with 11 bases lying between them. CDR3 sequence reads: CASSLGEGGQPQHF. The CDR3 DNA follows: TGTGCCAGCAGCTTAGGGGAGGGAGGCCAGCCCCAGCATTTT.

V is TRBV7-8 and J is TRBJ2-7; 8 nucleotides match TRBD2. V trimming: 5 bases; J trimming: 2 bases; junction bases outside the gene matches: 5. CDR1 and CDR2 from the germline V gene are SGHVS and FQNEAQ. CDR3 length: 14 amino acids. The CDR3 is CASSPTSGTYEQYF. For the CDR3, the DNA is TGTGCCAGCAGCCCCACTAGCGGCACCTACGAGCAGTACTTC.

The V gene is TRBV5-1, the J gene TRBJ1-2; 7 bases are shared with TRBD1. The germline V gene has CDR1 SGHRS and CDR2 YFSETQ. The CDR3 is 14 residues long. The J segment lost 0 bases and the V segment lost 8 bases, leaving 7 bases of the junction unmatched. CDR3 region: CASYQGGANYGYTF. The CDR3 bases are TGCGCCAGTTACCAGGGGGGAGCTAACTATGGCTACACCTTC.

This chain connects TRBV9 to TRBJ1-1; D is perhaps TRBD1 (6 bases). Germline V gene data show CDR1 as SGDLS and CDR2 as YYNGEE. The ends were cut back, 4 bases at V and 2 bases at J, with 15 bases in the middle. The CDR3 runs 15 residues. CDR3: CASSPFRGPNTEAFF. CDR3 sequence (DNA): TGTGCCAGCAGCCCCTTCAGGGGACCAAACACTGAAGCTTTCTTT.

In this sample, this clone turned up a few times. The chain has TRBV7-9 and TRBJ1-2; possible D gene TRBD1, 6 bases. CDR3 length: 12 amino acids. The germline V and J ends were trimmed by 5 bases and 6 bases, with 10 bases remaining between them. Germline V gene sequence: CDR1 SEHNR, CDR2 FQNEAQ (reference sequence). The CDR3 sequence: CASSRGSDGYTF. The CDR3 DNA reads TGTGCCAGCAGCAGGGGGTCTGATGGCTACACCTTC.

The gene calls are TRBV2 and TRBJ2-7; D is ambiguous. The CDR3 runs to 15 residues. The germline V gene encodes CDR1 SNHLY and CDR2 FYNNEI. Trimming removed 5 bases from V and 2 bases from J, with 16 bases in between. CDR3 nucleotide sequence: TGTGCCAGCAGTATGAGCGCTCAACCGACCTACGAGCAGTACTTC. Protein: CASSMSAQPTYEQYF.

The chain has TRBV5-1 and TRBJ2-1, with D perhaps assigned TRBD1 or TRBD2 (6 bases each). Germline V gene sequence: CDR1 SGHRS, CDR2 YFSETQ. V lost 4 bases, J lost 5 bases, and 16 bases lay in between. CDR3 length equals 15 residues. CDR3 nucleotide sequence: TGCGCCAGCAGCCCGCCTTGGGGGGCGGACAATGAGCAGTTCTTC. Its translation is CASSPPWGADNEQFF.

The chain has TRBV9 and TRBJ1-6, with 10 bases aligning to TRBD1. J was trimmed by 7 bases and V by 0 bases; bases with no gene match: 4. The CDR3 covers 16 residues. Germline V gene data show CDR1 as SGDLS and CDR2 as YYNGEE. The CDR3 DNA is TGTGCCAGCAGCGTAGCTCCGACAGGGGGCAATTCACCCCTCCACTTT. As protein: CASSVAPTGGNSPLHF.

The rearrangement joins TRBV7-3 to TRBJ2-1; D is unresolved. V was clipped by 5 bases and J by 9 bases, with 11 bases between them. This CDR3 is 12 amino acids long. CDR1 is SGHTA, CDR2 FQGTGA, per germline. The CDR3 spells CASSTAGGEQFF. The CDR3 DNA reads TGTGCCAGCAGCACTGCCGGCGGTGAGCAGTTCTTC.

This clone showed up just a few times. The V gene is TRBV9, the J gene TRBJ1-2; the D is unclear. V was trimmed by 3 bases and J by 5 bases, leaving 11 bases between them. Germline assignment: CDR1 SGDLS and CDR2 YYNGEE. The CDR3 loop spans 13 amino acids. The CDR3, as DNA: TGTGCCAGCAGCGGTGGTGGGGTTTATGGCTACACCTTC. Encoded protein: CASSGGGVYGYTF. The variable domain in full, completed from reference TRBV9 and TRBJ1-2, reads DSGVTQTPKHLITATGQRVTLRCSPRSGDLSVYWYQQSLDQGLQFLIQYYNGEERAKGNILERFSAQQFPDLHSELNLSSLELGDSALYFCASSGGGVYGYTFGSGTRLTVV.

V gene TRBV18 combines with J gene TRBJ1-2; TRBD1 aligns across 8 bases. V shed 3 bases and J 6 bases; nucleotides not matched to a gene: 9. The length of the CDR3 is 15 residues. Germline V gene lookup returns CDR1 KGHSH and CDR2 LQKENI. CDR3 sequence: CASSPRPDRVDGYTF. The CDR3 region has the DNA TGTGCCAGCTCACCCAGACCGGACAGGGTGGATGGCTACACCTTC.

Worth noting for this clone: The same CDR3 arises from other DNA sequences in this sample as well. The chain is built from TRBV27 and TRBJ1-6; D is perhaps TRBD1 (5 bases). V lost 2 bases to trimming and J lost 10 bases, with 6 bases between them. Germline V gene lookup returns CDR1 MNHEY and CDR2 SMNVEV (reference sequence). This CDR3 has 12 residues. CDR3 in amino acids: CASSLRGSPLHF. CDR3 DNA sequence: TGTGCCAGCAGTTTACGGGGGTCACCCCTCCACTTT.

This chain connects TRBV9 to TRBJ2-1; TRBD2 matches at 8 bases. This CDR3 region has 20 residues. Germline V gene sequence: CDR1 SGDLS, CDR2 YYNGEE. The ends lost 1 base at V and 9 bases at J; junction bases unmatched: 24. As DNA, the CDR3 is TGTGCCAGCAGCGTACCCCTACACACCACCGGGACTAGGAATACTGGTGAGCAGTTCTTC. Translation: CASSVPLHTTGTRNTGEQFF.

This clone was recorded once. The chain links TRBV2 to TRBJ2-1, with 12 bases matching TRBD2. The length of the CDR3 is 15 residues. The J segment lost 8 bases and the V segment lost 2 bases, leaving 4 bases of the junction unmatched. Looked up from germline, CDR1 is SNHLY and CDR2 is FYNNEI. This CDR3 reads CASSELAGGLDEQFF. CDR3 in DNA: TGTGCCAGCAGTGAACTAGCGGGGGGGCTCGATGAGCAGTTCTTC.

The rearrangement uses TRBV6-6 and TRBJ2-2; no reliable D call. The V gene's germline CDR1 is MNHNY and CDR2 SVGAGI (reference sequence). The CDR3 runs to 13 residues. V was clipped by 7 bases and J by 6 bases, with 12 bases between them. DNA of the CDR3: TGTGCCAGCACCCCCGAGTCAGCCGGGGAGCTGTTTTTT. Amino acid sequence: CASTPESAGELFF.

Written as DNA, the CDR3 is TGTGCCAGCAGCCCCAAGTCGGGAGGGGGGGCCTACGAGCAGTACTTC. This gives the protein CASSPKSGGGAYEQYF. The V gene is TRBV28, the J gene TRBJ2-7, with 8 bases matching TRBD2. Germline trimming cut 6 bases from V and 2 bases from J; bases unmatched to any gene: 12. Germline CDR1 and CDR2: MDHEN and SYDVKM. This CDR3 comprises 16 residues.

V is TRBV6-5 and J is TRBJ2-7, with 8 bases aligning to TRBD1. Germline CDR1 MNHEY, CDR2 SVGAGI. The CDR3 runs 16 residues. J lost 0 bases, V lost 0 bases, and 4 bases had no gene match. CDR3 protein: CASSYSSGGHSYEQYF. The CDR3 DNA reads as TGTGCCAGCAGTTACTCATCAGGGGGCCACTCCTACGAGCAGTACTTC.

The CDR3 sequence: CASSSTGGSGNTIYF. For the CDR3, the DNA is TGTGCCAGCAGCTCGACAGGGGGATCTGGAAACACCATATATTTT. The gene calls are TRBV7-6 and TRBJ1-3, with 9 bases identical to TRBD1. Trimming at V came to 4 bases and at J to 1 base, leaving 2 bases not matched to a gene. Per the germline V gene, CDR1 is SGHVS and CDR2 is FNYEAQ. The CDR3 covers 15 residues.

This chain connects TRBV29-1 to TRBJ2-3; D is possibly TRBD2 (5 bases). CDR1 and CDR2 from the germline V gene are SQVTM and ANQGSEA. Trimming took off 6 bases at V and 1 base at J, with 11 bases between the two ends. There are 13 residues in the CDR3. CDR3 nucleotide sequence: TGCAGCGTCAACGGACTGGGCACAGATACGCAGTATTTT. It encodes CSVNGLGTDTQYF.

The CDR3 DNA reads as TGTGCCAGCAGCTTGGATGTAGCGGGAGGGAGCACAGATACGCAGTATTTT. This sequence encodes CASSLDVAGGSTDTQYF. This chain uses TRBV5-6 with TRBJ2-3; 11 bases agree with TRBD2. V lost 0 bases and J lost 0; bases outside the gene matches: 3. The CDR3 length is 17 residues. Germline loops: CDR1 SGHDT, CDR2 YYEEEE.